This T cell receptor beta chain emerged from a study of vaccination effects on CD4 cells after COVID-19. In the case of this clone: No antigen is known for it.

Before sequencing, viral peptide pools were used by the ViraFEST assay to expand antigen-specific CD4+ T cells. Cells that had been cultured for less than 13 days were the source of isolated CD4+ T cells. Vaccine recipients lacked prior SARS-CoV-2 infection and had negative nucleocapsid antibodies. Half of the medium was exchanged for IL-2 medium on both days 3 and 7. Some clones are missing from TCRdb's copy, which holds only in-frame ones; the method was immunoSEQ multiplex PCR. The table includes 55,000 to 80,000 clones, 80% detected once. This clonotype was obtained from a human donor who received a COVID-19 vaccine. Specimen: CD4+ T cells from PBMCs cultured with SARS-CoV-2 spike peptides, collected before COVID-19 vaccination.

The CDR3 loop is CASSYYGQQETQYF. Here the CDR3 DNA reads TGTGCCAGCAGTTACTACGGACAGCAAGAGACCCAGTACTTC. This chain connects TRBV6-2 or TRBV6-3 to TRBJ2-5; TRBD1 might be the D (6 bases). CDR1 and CDR2 from the germline V gene are MNHEY and SVGEGT. CDR3 length: 14 amino acids. V lost 1 base and J 2 bases, leaving 8 bases between the germline ends.